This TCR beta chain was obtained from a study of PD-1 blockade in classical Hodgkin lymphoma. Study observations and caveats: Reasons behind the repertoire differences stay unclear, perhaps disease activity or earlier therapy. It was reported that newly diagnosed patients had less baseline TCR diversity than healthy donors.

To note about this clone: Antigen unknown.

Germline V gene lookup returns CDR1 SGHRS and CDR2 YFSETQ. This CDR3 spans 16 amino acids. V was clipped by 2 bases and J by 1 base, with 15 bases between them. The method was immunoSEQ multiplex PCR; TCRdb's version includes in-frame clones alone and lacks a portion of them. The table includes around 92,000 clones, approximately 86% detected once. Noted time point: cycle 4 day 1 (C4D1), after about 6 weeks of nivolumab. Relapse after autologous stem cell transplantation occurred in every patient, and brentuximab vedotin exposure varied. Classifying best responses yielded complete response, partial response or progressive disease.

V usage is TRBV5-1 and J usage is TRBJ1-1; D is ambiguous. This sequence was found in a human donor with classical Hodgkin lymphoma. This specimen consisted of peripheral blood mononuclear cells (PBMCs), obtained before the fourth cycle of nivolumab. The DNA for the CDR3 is TGCGCCAGCAGCTTAGTTTTGGGCGGGCAGAACACTGAAGCTTTCTTT. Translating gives CASSLVLGGQNTEAFF.